The clone carrying this TCR beta chain appeared a few times. Its antigen remains unknown. TCRdb analysed the 5' RACE reads with MiXCR anew, one entry per CDR3 protein. The sample shows some 450,000 distinct CDR3 sequences, 15% to 20% of them seen only once. The data derive from a study of CD8 T cells in ankylosing spondylitis. Study results and limitations: Disease-associated clones were CD8+ and fairly uncommon in peripheral blood. Blood of patients with ankylosing spondylitis appeared to be characterized by a TCR beta motif of about 8 highly homologous variants.

V dropped 5 bases and J dropped 0 bases, with 15 bases sitting between them. Germline V gene data show CDR1 as MNHNS and CDR2 as SASEGT. This CDR3 comprises 16 residues. The gene calls are TRBV6-1 and TRBJ2-3, with a tentative D call TRBD2 (6 bases). The receptor's source is a male donor with ankylosing spondylitis. Material: blood, either unsorted or a sorted T cell fraction (not recorded which). CDR3 sequence (DNA): TGTGCCAGCAGTCCCGTAGCGGCCCCTAGCACAGATACGCAGTATTTT. It translates to CASSPVAAPSTDTQYF.